This T cell receptor beta chain was obtained from a study of cytomegalovirus exposure and HLA in healthy donors. Study results and caveats: A later analysis by the authors found several of the most significant clusters apparently linked to common viral pathogens.

This clone was found a few times. No antigen is known for it. The CDR3 has 13 amino acids. Trimming left V 1 base short and J 2 bases short, with 6 bases between. Looked up from germline, CDR1 is SGHTA and CDR2 is FQGNSA. The primer mix had 60 Vbeta and 13 Jbeta primers. Produced via immunoSEQ multiplex PCR; TCRdb's table is partial and in-frame only. The table lists 100,000 to 150,000 clones, 72% of them singletons. This receptor was taken from a man aged 25 to 40 in good health and CMV-seronegative. The sample taken for sequencing was PBMCs. The V call is TRBV7-2, the J call TRBJ2-7, with D hard to call. CDR3 coding DNA: TGTGCCAGCAGCTTAGACACCCCCTACGAGCAGTACTTC. Protein product: CASSLDTPYEQYF.